This TCR beta chain was retrieved from a study of T cells in localized non-small cell lung cancer (dated by TCRdb to about 2020). Background for the entire study: The study analyzed T cell repertoires of about 230 early-stage NSCLC patients, comparing tumors and uninvolved tumor-adjacent lungs. NSCLC patients had a mean age of approximately 72 years, and 129 were male and around 99 female. All 250 or so NSCLC patients in the cohort were treatment-naive and had localized lung tumors that were resected.

TCR beta CDR3 regions were sequenced from DNA using the immunoSEQ Assay. Regarding the original processing steps: To compute T cell density, TCR beta template counts were normalized to usable DNA, which was estimated by amplifying housekeeping genes. Richness was estimated with the preseqR package, extrapolating to 400,000 templates for PBMC samples and 120,000 templates for tissue samples. Clonality was calculated as one minus Pielou's evenness. Tissue-enriched TCRs were identified by differential abundance testing using productive amino-acid clonotypes, minimum total count 5 and alpha 0.1. The Jaccard Index and the Morisita Overlap Index were used to quantify repertoire overlap between compartments. GLIPH clustered TCR beta CDR3s with public tetramer-defined viral CDR3s; viral motifs required at least three viral sequences plus V-gene enrichment. Not all clones reach the TCRdb copy of this immuneACCESS table, which keeps in-frame sequences only. Checked studies attribute under half of the gap to unresolved V genes and leave the rest unexplained. V and J calls and clone size are as listed in that table; D and trimming were resolved from the DNA. The sample data list about 23,000 clones, and approximately 83% of these were observed just once. Of the sample, more than 4.5% is held by the ten largest clones.

V is cut back by 5 bases and J by 8 bases, with 11 bases in the junction unmatched. The germline V gene provides CDR1 LGHNT and CDR2 FRNRAP. Its CDR3 holds 16 amino acids, cysteine through phenylalanine. Here the CDR3 DNA is all that survives: 48 bases in frame from base 1. At diagnosis, tumor, uninvolved tumor-adjacent lung and peripheral blood were collected and then preserved as a mix of FFPE and fresh-frozen material. For TCR repertoire profiling, blood samples were analyzed in the form of peripheral blood mononuclear cells. With respect to this clone: This receptor's antigen is unknown. No base quality values were provided; no much bigger clone lies one nucleotide off.

General conclusions and limits of the study: Since the design was exploratory, TCR variables were selected using unadjusted p-values with no false-discovery rate correction. Uninvolved tumor-adjacent lung showed the highest T cell clonality, higher than tumor, which suggests more focused antigenic responses in the adjacent lung. A median of about 55 of the top 100 tumor clones were detected in paired uninvolved adjacent lung, and some 30 of these tumor clones were also found among the top 100 clones of the paired uninvolved adjacent lung. Because multi-region tumor sequencing was not done, intratumor heterogeneity could not be ruled out. Longer overall survival was associated with higher blood T cell density, whereas shorter survival was associated with higher adjacent-lung clonality.

The receptor was derived from a man aged 40-75 years with stage II lung adenocarcinoma. The sample here was PBMCs, taken before any cancer treatment. The V gene is TRBV12-5 and the J gene is TRBJ1-4, and TRBD1 aligns with 10 junction nucleotides. CDR3 loop: CASGTGGTGVREKLFF. The bases are TGTGCTAGTGGTACAGGGGGGACAGGGGTGCGAGAAAAACTGTTTTTT.